These 5 T cell receptor beta chains were sequenced from one sample in a study of beta chain features in type 1 diabetes. Every bit of the isolated RNA underwent reverse transcription, so sequencing read expressed TCRB transcripts. The method was immunoSEQ multiplex PCR; TCRdb's version includes in-frame clones alone and lacks a portion of them. Seen here are approximately 150,000 clones, 8.5% to 12% observed once, and the top ten hold under 1.5%. Sequenced material: naive CD4+ T cells from blood. The receptors stem from a man aged 18-30 years in good health.

This chain connects TRBV4-2 to TRBJ1-2; D remains ambiguous. Deletions cut 0 bases from V and 2 bases from J, with 13 bases between. CDR1 and CDR2 from the germline V gene are LGHNA and YNFKEQ. The CDR3 loop spans 16 amino acids. Written as DNA, the CDR3 is TGTGCCAGCAGCCAAGAAGTGAAACAGACGAACTATGGCTACACCTTC. Amino acids: CASSQEVKQTNYGYTF.

This clone occurred a few times. This chain uses TRBV6-6 with TRBJ1-2, with D uncertain. The CDR3 length is 12 residues. CDR1 is MNHNY and CDR2 is SVGAGI in the germline V gene (reference sequence). Trimming shortened V by 5 bases and J by 8 bases, and 12 bases separated the two germline ends. CDR3 bases: TGTGCCAGCAGTAAAGAACAAAACGGCTACACCTTC. The encoded protein is CASSKEQNGYTF.

This clone has more than one count but fewer than ten. The rearrangement links TRBV7-9 to TRBJ1-2, with unresolved D. The germline gives CDR1 SEHNR, CDR2 FQNEAQ (reference sequence). V gave up 1 base and J gave up 2 bases, with 8 bases separating them. This CDR3 region has 14 residues. CDR3 loop: CASSLEQTNYGYTF. The CDR3 nucleotides are TGTGCCAGCAGCTTAGAACAAACGAACTATGGCTACACCTTC.

V is TRBV5-7 and J is TRBJ2-3; TRBD1 matches 8 bases. TRBV5-7 is an open reading frame whose function is uncertain. The CDR3 extends over 16 amino acids. V dropped 3 bases and J dropped 1; count of bases not matched to a gene: 7. Here the CDR3 DNA reads TGTGCCAGCAGCTCCGCCGGGACAGGAGGCACAGATACGCAGTATTTT. Protein sequence: CASSSAGTGGTDTQYF.

This clone was detected only a few times. This chain uses TRBV18 with TRBJ2-2; D might be TRBD2 (6 bases). The CDR3 runs 16 residues. Trimming stripped 0 bases from V and 5 bases from J, with 13 bases between. Germline loops: CDR1 KGHSH, CDR2 LQKENI. The chain's CDR3 is CASSPPPAGGTGELFF. The CDR3 coding sequence is TGTGCCAGCTCACCACCACCGGCTGGGGGGACCGGGGAGCTGTTTTTT.